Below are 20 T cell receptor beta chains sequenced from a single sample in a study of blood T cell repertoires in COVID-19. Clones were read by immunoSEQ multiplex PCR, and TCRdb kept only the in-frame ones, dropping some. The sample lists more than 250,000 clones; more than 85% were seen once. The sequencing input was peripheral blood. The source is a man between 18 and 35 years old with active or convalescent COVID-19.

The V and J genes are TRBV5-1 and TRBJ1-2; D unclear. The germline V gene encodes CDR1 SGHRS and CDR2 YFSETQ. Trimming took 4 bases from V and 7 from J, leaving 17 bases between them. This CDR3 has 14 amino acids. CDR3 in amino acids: CASSQEGALGGYTF. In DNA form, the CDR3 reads TGCGCCAGCAGCCAGGAGGGTGCTCTGGGTGGCTACACCTTC.

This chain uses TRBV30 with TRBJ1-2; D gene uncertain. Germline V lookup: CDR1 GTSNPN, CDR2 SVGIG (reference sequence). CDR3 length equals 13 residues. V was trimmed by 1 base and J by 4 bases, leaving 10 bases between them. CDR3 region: CAWSEQTVYGYTF. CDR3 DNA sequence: TGTGCCTGGAGTGAACAGACCGTCTATGGCTACACCTTC.

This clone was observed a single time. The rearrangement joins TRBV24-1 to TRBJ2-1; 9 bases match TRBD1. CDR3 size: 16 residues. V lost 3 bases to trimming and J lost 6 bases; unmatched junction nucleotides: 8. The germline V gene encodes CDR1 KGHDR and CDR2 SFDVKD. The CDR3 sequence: CATSDLVQGAGNEQFF. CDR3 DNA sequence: TGTGCCACCAGTGATCTAGTACAGGGGGCTGGCAATGAGCAGTTCTTC.

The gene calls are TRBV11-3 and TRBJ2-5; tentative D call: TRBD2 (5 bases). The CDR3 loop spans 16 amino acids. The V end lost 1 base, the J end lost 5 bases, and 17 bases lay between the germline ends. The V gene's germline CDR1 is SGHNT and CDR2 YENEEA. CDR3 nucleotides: TGTGCCAGCAGCTTAGGTATCGCGGGTTCCTCGGAGACCCAGTACTTC. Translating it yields CASSLGIAGSSETQYF.

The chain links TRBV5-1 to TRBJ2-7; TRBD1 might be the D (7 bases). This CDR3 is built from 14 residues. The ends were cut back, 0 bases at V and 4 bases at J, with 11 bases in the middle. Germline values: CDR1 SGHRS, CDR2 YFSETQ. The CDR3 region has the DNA TGCGCCAGCAGCTTGGGGCCAGGGGGGTACGAGCAGTACTTC. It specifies CASSLGPGGYEQYF.

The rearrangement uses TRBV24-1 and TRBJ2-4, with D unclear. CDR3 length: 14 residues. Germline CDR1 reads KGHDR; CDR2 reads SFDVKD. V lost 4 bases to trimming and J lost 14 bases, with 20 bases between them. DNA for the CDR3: TGTGCCACCAGTGACCCTACAGAATTTGGTCGGAAGTACTTC. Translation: CATSDPTEFGRKYF.

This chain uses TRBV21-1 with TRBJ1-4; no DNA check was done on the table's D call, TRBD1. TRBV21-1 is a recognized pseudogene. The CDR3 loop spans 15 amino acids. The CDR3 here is CASSETGGRNEKLFF. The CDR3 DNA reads TGTGCCAGCAGCGAAACAGGGGGCCGAAATGAAAAACTGTTTTTT.

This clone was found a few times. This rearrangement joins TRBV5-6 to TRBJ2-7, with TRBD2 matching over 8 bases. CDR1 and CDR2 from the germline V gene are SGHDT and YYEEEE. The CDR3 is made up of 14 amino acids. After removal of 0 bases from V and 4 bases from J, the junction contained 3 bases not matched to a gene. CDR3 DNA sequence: TGTGCCAGCAGCTTGGTTGCGGGGGGTTACGAGCAGTACTTC. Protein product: CASSLVAGGYEQYF.

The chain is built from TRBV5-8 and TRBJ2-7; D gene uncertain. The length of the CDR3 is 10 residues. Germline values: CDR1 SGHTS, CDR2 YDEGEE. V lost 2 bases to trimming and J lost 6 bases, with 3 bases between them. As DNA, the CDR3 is TGTGCCAGCAGCTTTCGCGAGCAGTACTTC. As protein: CASSFREQYF.

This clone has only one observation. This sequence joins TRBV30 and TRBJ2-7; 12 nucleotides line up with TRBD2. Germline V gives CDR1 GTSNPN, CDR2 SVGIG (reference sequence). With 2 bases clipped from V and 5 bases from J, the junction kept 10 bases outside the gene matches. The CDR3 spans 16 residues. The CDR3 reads CAWSSRVGLAGNEQYF. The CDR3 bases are TGTGCCTGGAGTTCCCGGGTCGGACTAGCGGGAAACGAGCAGTACTTC.

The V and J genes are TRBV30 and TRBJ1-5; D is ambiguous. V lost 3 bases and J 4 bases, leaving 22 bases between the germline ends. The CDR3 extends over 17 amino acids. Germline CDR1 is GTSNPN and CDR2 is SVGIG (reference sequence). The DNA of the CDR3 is TGTGCCTGGAGCATTAACCGGTCCGGGTCCCCAAATCAGCCCCAGCATTTT. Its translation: CAWSINRSGSPNQPQHF.

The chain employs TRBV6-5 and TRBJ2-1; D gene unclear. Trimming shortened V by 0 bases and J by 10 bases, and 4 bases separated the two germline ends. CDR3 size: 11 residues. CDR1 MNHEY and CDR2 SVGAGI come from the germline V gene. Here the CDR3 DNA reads TGTGCCAGCAGTTACTCCCGGGAGCAGTTCTTC. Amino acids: CASSYSREQFF.

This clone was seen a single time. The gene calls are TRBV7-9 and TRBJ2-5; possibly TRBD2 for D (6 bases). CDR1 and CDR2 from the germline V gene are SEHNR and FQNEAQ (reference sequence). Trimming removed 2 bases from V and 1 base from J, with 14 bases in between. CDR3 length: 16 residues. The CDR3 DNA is TGTGCCAGCAGCTTATGGCTCGGGACTTTCCAAGAGACCCAGTACTTC. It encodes CASSLWLGTFQETQYF.

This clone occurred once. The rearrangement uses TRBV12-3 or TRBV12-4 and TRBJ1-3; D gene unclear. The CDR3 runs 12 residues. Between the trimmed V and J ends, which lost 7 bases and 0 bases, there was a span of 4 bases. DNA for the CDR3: TGTGCCAGCACTAGCTCTGGAAACACCATATATTTT. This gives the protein CASTSSGNTIYF.

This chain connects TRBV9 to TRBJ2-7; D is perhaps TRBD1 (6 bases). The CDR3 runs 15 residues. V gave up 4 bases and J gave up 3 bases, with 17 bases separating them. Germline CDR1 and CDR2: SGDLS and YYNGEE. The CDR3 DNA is TGTGCCAGCAGCCCGAGATCAGGGGAACTCTACGAGCAGTACTTC. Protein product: CASSPRSGELYEQYF.

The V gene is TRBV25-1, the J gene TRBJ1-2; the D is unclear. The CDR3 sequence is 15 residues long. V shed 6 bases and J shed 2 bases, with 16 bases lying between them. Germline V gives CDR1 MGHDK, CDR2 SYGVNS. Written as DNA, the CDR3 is TGTGCCAGCAGCGCCTGGGGAGAGAGAAACTATGGCTACACCTTC. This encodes CASSAWGERNYGYTF.

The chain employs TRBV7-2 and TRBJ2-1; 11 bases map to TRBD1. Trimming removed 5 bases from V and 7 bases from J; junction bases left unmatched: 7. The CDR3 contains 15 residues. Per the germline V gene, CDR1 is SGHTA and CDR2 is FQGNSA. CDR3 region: CASSHRTGGLNEQFF. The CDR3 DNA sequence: TGTGCCAGCAGCCACCGGACAGGGGGCTTGAATGAGCAGTTCTTC. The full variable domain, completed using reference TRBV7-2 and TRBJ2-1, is GAGVSQSPSNKVTEKGKDVELRCDPISGHTALYWYRQSLGQGLEFLIYFQGNSAPDKSGLPSDRFSAERTGGSVSTLTIQRTQQEDSAVYLCASSHRTGGLNEQFFGPGTRLTVL.

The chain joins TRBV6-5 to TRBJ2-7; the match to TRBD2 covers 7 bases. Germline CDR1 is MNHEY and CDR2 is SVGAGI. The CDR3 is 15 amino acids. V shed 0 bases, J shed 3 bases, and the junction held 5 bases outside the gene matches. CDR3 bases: TGTGCCAGCAGTTACTCGGGACTACACGGCTACGAGCAGTACTTC. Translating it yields CASSYSGLHGYEQYF.

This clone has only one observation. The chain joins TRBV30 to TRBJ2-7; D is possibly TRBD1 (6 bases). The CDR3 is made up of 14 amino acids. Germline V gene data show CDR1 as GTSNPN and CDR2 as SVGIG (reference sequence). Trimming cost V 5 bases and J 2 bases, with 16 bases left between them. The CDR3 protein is CAWSTGLDPYEQYF. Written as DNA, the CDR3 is TGTGCCTGGTCTACAGGGCTCGACCCCTACGAGCAGTACTTC.

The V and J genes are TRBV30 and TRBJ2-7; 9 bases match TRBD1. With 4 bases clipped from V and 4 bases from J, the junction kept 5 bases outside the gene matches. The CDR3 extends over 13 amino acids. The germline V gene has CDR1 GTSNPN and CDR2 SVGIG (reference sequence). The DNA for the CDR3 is TGTGCCTGGATAGGGACAGGGAGATACGAGCAGTACTTC. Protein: CAWIGTGRYEQYF.